The 17 T cell receptor beta chains reported below all come from one sample, sequenced in a study of graft-versus-host responses after intestinal transplantation. Clones were read by immunoSEQ multiplex PCR, and TCRdb kept only the in-frame ones, dropping some. The sample carries under 150,000 clones, over 85% recorded once. These TCRs' antigens remain unknown. Sample: unstimulated CD4+ T cells sorted from spleen or lymph node cells, taken before intestinal transplant. These receptor sequences come from a human donor who received an intestinal transplant.

The chain carries TRBV11-1 and TRBJ1-3; weak D call: TRBD1 (5 bases). The CDR3 loop spans 16 amino acids. V lost 3 bases, J lost 4 bases, and 16 bases lay in between. Germline V lookup: CDR1 SGHAT, CDR2 FQDESV (reference sequence). CDR3 sequence: CASSFVSQGLGNTIYF. CDR3 DNA: TGTGCCAGCAGCTTCGTTTCCCAGGGCCTCGGAAACACCATATATTTT.

The genes are TRBV5-1 and TRBJ1-2, with D uncertain. The length of the CDR3 is 12 residues. Germline CDR1 reads SGHRS; CDR2 reads YFSETQ. Trimming stripped 4 bases from V and 3 bases from J, with 7 bases between. For the CDR3, the DNA is TGCGCCAGCAGCCGGACGGACTATGGCTACACCTTC. This codes for CASSRTDYGYTF.

This clone occurred once. The chain joins TRBV10-3 to TRBJ2-3, with D possibly called TRBD1 or TRBD2 (5 bases each). Germline CDR1 and CDR2: ENHRY and SYGVKD. This CDR3 is built from 12 residues. Trimming took off 2 bases at V and 5 bases at J, with 5 bases between the two ends. In DNA, the CDR3 is TGTGCCATCAGTGAGGGGGGAGATACGCAGTATTTT. This sequence encodes CAISEGGDTQYF.

The V and J genes are TRBV6-6 and TRBJ1-5; D call uncertain. The length of the CDR3 is 12 residues. Trimming cost V 5 bases and J 7 bases, with 9 bases left between them. From germline, CDR1 is MNHNY and CDR2 SVGAGI (reference sequence). The CDR3 protein is CASSPPLQPQHF. In nucleotides, the CDR3 is TGTGCCAGCAGTCCTCCGTTGCAGCCCCAGCATTTT.

The CDR3 DNA follows: TGTGCCAGCAGCTTAACTAGCGGGAGCGATACGCAGTATTTT. Its protein is CASSLTSGSDTQYF. The rearrangement uses TRBV7-3 and TRBJ2-3; 9 positions match TRBD2. Germline V gene lookup returns CDR1 SGHTA and CDR2 FQGTGA. The CDR3 is 14 amino acids. The ends lost 0 bases at V and 6 bases at J; junction bases unmatched: 1.

This chain joins TRBV9 and TRBJ1-2; no firm D call. The CDR3 runs 13 residues. Germline V CDR1 and CDR2: SGDLS, YYNGEE. The V end lost 4 bases, the J end lost 8 bases, and 15 bases lay between the germline ends. The CDR3 nucleotides read TGTGCCAGCAGCCTAGTATCGGGTCGCGGCTACACCTTC. The encoded protein is CASSLVSGRGYTF.

V is TRBV5-1 and J is TRBJ2-5; 10 bases are shared with TRBD1. J was trimmed by 0 bases and V by 4 bases; bases with no gene match: 15. Germline lookup yields CDR1 SGHRS and CDR2 YFSETQ. The CDR3 has 19 residues. In nucleotides, the CDR3 is TGCGCCAGCAGCCCCAGTCCCGGGACAGGGGCCCCCCACCAAGAGACCCAGTACTTC. Amino acids: CASSPSPGTGAPHQETQYF.

The gene calls are TRBV10-3 and TRBJ1-4; D remains ambiguous. With 4 bases removed from V and 2 bases from J, the gap between germline ends came to 5 bases. Per germline, CDR1 ENHRY and CDR2 SYGVKD. This CDR3 contains 13 residues. This CDR3 is CAISAKTNEKLFF. For the CDR3, the DNA is TGTGCCATCAGTGCAAAGACTAATGAAAAACTGTTTTTT.

The gene calls are TRBV28 and TRBJ2-5; D is uncertain. Germline V gene lookup returns CDR1 MDHEN and CDR2 SYDVKM. The CDR3 contains 14 residues. Trimming left V 0 bases short and J 1 base short, with 6 bases between. DNA of the CDR3: TGTGCCAGCAGTTTATGGGGCAGCCAAGAGACCCAGTACTTC. Protein product: CASSLWGSQETQYF.

The chain couples TRBV28 to TRBJ2-5; the match to TRBD2 covers 11 bases. CDR3 size: 17 residues. CDR1 and CDR2 from the germline V gene are MDHEN and SYDVKM. Germline trimming cut 2 bases from V and 3 bases from J; bases unmatched to any gene: 8. The CDR3 DNA is TGTGCCAGCAGTTTAAGTGGGACTAGCGGTGATAAAGAGACCCAGTACTTC. Protein sequence: CASSLSGTSGDKETQYF.

This rearrangement joins TRBV18 to TRBJ1-1; D gene ambiguous. Germline lookup yields CDR1 KGHSH and CDR2 LQKENI. This CDR3 contains 12 residues. Deletions cut 6 bases from V and 1 base from J, with 6 bases between. In DNA form, the CDR3 reads TGTGCCAGCTCTGAGGCGAACACTGAAGCTTTCTTT. Its translation is CASSEANTEAFF.

The genes are TRBV7-9 and TRBJ2-1, with 7 bases that match TRBD2. This CDR3 has 15 amino acids. The V segment lost 9 bases and the J segment 7 bases; nucleotides outside the gene matches: 15. Germline CDR1 reads SEHNR; CDR2 reads FQNEAQ (reference sequence). Here the CDR3 reads CASLTGGRPGNEQFF. In DNA, the CDR3 is TGTGCCAGTCTGACCGGCGGGAGACCCGGGAATGAGCAGTTCTTC.

This chain uses TRBV10-3 with TRBJ1-2; D unclear. Trimming stripped 5 bases from V and 4 bases from J, with 17 bases between. The CDR3 has 15 amino acids. Germline CDR1 and CDR2: ENHRY and SYGVKD. The CDR3, as DNA: TGTGCCATCAGTCTGACCTTCCAGGTCAGCTATGGCTACACCTTC. Residues: CAISLTFQVSYGYTF.

The sample holds one count of this clone. The chain links TRBV6-4 to TRBJ2-1; TRBD1 is a possible D gene (6 bases). Germline V gene lookup returns CDR1 MRHNA and CDR2 SNTAGT. V was clipped by 6 bases and J by 3 bases, with 15 bases between them. This CDR3 spans 15 amino acids. In DNA, the CDR3 is TGTGCCAGCAGACCAAGTGGGACACTCTACAATGAGCAGTTCTTC. Translation gives CASRPSGTLYNEQFF.

The CDR3 reads CASSYPPIITEAFF. CDR3 bases: TGTGCCAGCAGTTACCCCCCGATCATCACTGAAGCTTTCTTT. The V gene is TRBV6-5, the J gene TRBJ1-1; D is unclear. The CDR3 covers 14 residues. The germline gives CDR1 MNHEY, CDR2 SVGAGI. The V end was cut by 2 bases, the J end by 4 bases, with 11 bases between.

The chain has TRBV5-3 and TRBJ1-2, with D unresolved. Being an ORF, TRBV5-3 has a function that is uncertain. The CDR3 consists of 15 residues. V was shortened by 5 bases and J by 3 bases, with 17 bases between the two germline ends. The CDR3 DNA follows: TGTGCCAGAAGGGGAAGGGCAATCCCTGACTATGGCTACACCTTC. Translation: CARRGRAIPDYGYTF.

The sample holds one count of this clone. The chain couples TRBV2 to TRBJ2-1; 7 bases map to TRBD2. Germline V gene sequence: CDR1 SNHLY, CDR2 FYNNEI. The CDR3 has 12 amino acids. J lost 7 bases, V lost 6 bases, and 3 bases had no gene match. In DNA form, the CDR3 reads TGTGCCAGCAGCCTACTAGCGAATGAGCAGTTCTTC. Protein product: CASSLLANEQFF.